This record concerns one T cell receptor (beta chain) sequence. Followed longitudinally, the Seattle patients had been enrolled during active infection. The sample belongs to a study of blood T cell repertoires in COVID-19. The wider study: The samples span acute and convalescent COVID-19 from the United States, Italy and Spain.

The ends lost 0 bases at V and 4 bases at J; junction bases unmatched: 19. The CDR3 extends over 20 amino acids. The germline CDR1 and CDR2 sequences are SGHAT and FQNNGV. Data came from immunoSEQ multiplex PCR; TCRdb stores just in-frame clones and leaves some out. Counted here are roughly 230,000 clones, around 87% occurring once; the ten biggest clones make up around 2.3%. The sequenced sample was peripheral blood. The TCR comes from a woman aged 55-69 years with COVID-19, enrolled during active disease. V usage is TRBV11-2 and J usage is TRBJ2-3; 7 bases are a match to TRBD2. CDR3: CASSLELDGGIHLPSDTQYF. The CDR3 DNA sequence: TGTGCCAGCAGCTTAGAATTGGACGGGGGGATCCATTTACCGTCAGATACGCAGTATTTT.